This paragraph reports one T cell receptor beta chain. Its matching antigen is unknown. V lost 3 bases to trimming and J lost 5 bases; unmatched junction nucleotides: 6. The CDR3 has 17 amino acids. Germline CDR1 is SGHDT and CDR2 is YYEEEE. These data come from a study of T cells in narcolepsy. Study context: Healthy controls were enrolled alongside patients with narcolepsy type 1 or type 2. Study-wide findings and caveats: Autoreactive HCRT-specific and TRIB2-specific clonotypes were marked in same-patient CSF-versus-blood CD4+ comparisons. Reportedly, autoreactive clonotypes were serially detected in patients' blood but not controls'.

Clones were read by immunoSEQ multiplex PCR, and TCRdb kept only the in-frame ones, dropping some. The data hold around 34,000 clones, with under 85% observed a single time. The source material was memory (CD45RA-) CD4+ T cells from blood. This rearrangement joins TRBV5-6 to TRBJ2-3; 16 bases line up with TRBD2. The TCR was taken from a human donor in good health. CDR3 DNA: TGTGCCAGCAGCTGGGGGACTAGCGGGAGGGCAAGAGATACGCAGTATTTT. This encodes CASSWGTSGRARDTQYF.